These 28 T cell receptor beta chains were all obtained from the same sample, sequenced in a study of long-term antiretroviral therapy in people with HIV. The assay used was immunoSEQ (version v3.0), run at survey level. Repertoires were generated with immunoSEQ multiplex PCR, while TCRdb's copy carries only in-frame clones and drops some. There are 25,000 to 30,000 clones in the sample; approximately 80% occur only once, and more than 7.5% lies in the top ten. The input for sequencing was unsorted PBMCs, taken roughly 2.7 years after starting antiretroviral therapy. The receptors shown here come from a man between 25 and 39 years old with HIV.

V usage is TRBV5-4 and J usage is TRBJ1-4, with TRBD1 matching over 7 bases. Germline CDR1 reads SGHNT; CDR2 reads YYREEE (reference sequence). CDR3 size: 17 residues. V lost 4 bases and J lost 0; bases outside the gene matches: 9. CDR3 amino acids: CASSPTGIGSTNEKLFF. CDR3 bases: TGTGCCAGCAGCCCGACAGGGATCGGGTCAACTAATGAAAAACTGTTTTTT.

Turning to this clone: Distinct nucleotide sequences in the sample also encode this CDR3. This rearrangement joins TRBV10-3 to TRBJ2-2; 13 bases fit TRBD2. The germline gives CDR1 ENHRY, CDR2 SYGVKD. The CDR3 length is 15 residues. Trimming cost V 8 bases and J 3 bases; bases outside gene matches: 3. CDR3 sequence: CAISGLAGYTGELFF. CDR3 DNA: TGTGCCATCTCGGGACTAGCGGGGTACACCGGGGAGCTGTTTTTT.

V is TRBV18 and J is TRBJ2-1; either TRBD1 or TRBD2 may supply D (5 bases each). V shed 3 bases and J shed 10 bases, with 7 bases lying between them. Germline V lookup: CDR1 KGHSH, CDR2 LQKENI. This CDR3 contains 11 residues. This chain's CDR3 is CASSPGTEQFF. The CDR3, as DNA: TGTGCCAGCTCACCGGGGACCGAGCAGTTCTTC.

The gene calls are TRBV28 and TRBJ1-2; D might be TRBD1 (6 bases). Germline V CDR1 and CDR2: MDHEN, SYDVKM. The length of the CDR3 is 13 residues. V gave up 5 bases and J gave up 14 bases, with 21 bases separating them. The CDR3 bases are TGTGCCAGCAGTCGGGACACGGAGGGAGCTAGGACCTTC. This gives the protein CASSRDTEGARTF.

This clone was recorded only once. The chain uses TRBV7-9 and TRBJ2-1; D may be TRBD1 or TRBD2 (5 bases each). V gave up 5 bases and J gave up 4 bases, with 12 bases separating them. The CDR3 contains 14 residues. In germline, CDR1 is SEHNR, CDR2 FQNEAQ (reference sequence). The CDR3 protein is CASSLHGAYNEQFF. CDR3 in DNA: TGTGCCAGCAGCCTCCACGGGGCATACAATGAGCAGTTCTTC.

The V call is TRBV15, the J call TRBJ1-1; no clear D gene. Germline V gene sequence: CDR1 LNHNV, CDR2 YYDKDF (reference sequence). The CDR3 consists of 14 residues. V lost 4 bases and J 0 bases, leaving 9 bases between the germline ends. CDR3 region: CATSIMLVNTEAFF. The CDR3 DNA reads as TGTGCCACCAGCATCATGTTGGTGAACACTGAAGCTTTCTTT.

The CDR3 DNA sequence: TGTGCCAGCTCACCACTCGGGACAGTCGACTACGAGCAGTACTTC. Its protein is CASSPLGTVDYEQYF. V and J are TRBV18 and TRBJ2-7; the match to TRBD1 covers 7 bases. V shed 1 base and J 3 bases; nucleotides not matched to a gene: 6. Germline CDR1 reads KGHSH; CDR2 reads LQKENI. CDR3 length: 15 residues.

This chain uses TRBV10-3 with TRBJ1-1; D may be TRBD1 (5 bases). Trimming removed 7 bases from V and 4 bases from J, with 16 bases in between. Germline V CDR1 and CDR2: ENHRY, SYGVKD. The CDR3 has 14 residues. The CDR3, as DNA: TGTGCCATCAACCCGGAGGGTGGGGGCACTGAAGCTTTCTTT. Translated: CAINPEGGGTEAFF.

The CDR3 sequence: CASSLENQPQHF. DNA for the CDR3: TGTGCCAGCAGCTTGGAAAATCAGCCCCAGCATTTT. The rearrangement uses TRBV7-9 and TRBJ1-5, with D uncertain. Germline-derived CDR1 and CDR2 are SEHNR and FQNEAQ (reference sequence). V was trimmed by 3 bases and J by 4 bases, leaving 4 bases between them. There are 12 residues in the CDR3.

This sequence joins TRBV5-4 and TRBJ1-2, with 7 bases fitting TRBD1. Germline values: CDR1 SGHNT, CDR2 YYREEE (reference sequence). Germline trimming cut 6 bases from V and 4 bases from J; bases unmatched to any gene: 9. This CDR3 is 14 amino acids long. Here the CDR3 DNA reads TGTGCCAGCAAATCGACAGGGATTGGCTATGGCTACACCTTC. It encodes CASKSTGIGYGYTF.

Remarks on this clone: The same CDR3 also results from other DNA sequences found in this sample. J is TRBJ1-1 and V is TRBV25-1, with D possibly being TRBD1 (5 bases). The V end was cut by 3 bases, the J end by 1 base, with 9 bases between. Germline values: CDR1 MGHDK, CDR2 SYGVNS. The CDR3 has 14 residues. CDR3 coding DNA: TGTGCCAGCAGTGAGGGGCCAGCGAACACTGAAGCTTTCTTT. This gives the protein CASSEGPANTEAFF.

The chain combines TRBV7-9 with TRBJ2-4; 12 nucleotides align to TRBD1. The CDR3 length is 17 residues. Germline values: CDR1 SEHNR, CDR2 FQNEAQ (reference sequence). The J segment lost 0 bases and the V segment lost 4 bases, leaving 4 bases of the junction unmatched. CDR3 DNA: TGTGCCAGCAGCTCGGGACAGGGGGCGGTAGCCAAAAACATTCAGTACTTC. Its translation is CASSSGQGAVAKNIQYF.

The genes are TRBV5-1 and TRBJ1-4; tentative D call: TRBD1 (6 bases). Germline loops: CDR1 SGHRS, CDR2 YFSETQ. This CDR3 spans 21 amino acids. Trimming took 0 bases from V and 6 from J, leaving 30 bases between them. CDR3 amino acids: CASSLEAGAGQRVLDDEKLFF. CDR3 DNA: TGCGCCAGCAGCTTGGAGGCGGGGGCGGGCCAGCGGGTCTTGGACGATGAAAAACTGTTTTTT.

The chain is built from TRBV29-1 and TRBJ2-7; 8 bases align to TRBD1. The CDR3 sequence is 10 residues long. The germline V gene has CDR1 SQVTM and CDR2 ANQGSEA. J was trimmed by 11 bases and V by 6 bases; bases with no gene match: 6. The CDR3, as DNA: TGCAGCGTGATGGACAGGGTGAAGTACTTC. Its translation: CSVMDRVKYF.

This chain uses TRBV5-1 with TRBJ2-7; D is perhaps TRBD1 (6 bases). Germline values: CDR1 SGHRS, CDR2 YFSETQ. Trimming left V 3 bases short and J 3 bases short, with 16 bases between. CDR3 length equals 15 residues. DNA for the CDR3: TGCGCCAGCAGCTCCACCGGGACACTCTACTACGAGCAGTACTTC. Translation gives CASSSTGTLYYEQYF.

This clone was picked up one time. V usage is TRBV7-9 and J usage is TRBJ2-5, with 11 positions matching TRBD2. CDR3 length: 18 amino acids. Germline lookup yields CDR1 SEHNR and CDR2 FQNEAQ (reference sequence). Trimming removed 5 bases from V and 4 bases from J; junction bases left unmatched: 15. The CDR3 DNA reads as TGTGCCAGCAGCATTAGCGGGGGGGCGCGTGATCGAGGAGAGACCCAGTACTTC. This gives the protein CASSISGGARDRGETQYF.

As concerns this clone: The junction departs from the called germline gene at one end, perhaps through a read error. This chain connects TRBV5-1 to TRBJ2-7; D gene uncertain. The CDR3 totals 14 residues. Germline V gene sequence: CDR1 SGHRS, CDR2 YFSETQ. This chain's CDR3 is CASNLELLSYEQYF. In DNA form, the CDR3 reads TGCGCCAGCAACTTGGAACTCTTATCCTACGAGCAGTACTTC.

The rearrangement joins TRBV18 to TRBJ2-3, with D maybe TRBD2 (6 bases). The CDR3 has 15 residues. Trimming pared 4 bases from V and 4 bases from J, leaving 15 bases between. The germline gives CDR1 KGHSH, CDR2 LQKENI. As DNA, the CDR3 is TGTGCCAGCTCACAAGGCGCGGGATCCGCAGATACGCAGTATTTT. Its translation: CASSQGAGSADTQYF. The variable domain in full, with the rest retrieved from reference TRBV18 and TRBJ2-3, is NAGVMQNPRHLVRRRGQEARLRCSPMKGHSHVYWYRQLPEEGLKFMVYLQKENIIDESGMPKERFSAEFPKEGPSILRIQQVVRGDSAAYFCASSQGAGSADTQYFGPGTRLTVL.

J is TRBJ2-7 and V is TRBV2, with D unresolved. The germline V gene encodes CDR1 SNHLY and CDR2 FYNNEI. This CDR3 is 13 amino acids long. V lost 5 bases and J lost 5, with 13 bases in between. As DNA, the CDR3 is TGTGCCAGCAGTCCGGGTCTTTCCCACGAGCAGTACTTC. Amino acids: CASSPGLSHEQYF.

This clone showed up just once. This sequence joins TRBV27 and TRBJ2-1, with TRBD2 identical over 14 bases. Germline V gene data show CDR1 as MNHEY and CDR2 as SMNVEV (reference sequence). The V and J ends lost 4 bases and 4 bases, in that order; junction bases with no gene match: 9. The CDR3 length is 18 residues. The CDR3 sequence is CASSSGTSGSGRYNEQFF. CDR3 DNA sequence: TGTGCCAGCAGTTCCGGGACTAGCGGGAGTGGGCGATACAATGAGCAGTTCTTC.

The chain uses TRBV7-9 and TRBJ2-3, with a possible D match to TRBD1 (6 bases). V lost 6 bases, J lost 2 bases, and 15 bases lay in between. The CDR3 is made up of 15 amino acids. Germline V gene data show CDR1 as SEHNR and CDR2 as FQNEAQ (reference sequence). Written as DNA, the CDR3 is TGTGCCAGCAGTTTTTTGGGGGCGGTCACAGATACGCAGTATTTT. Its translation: CASSFLGAVTDTQYF. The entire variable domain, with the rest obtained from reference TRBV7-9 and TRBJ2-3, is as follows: DTGVSQNPRHKITKRGQNVTFRCDPISEHNRLYWYRQTLGQGPEFLTYFQNEAQLEKSRLLSDRFSAERPKGSFSTLEIQRTEQGDSAMYLCASSFLGAVTDTQYFGPGTRLTVL.

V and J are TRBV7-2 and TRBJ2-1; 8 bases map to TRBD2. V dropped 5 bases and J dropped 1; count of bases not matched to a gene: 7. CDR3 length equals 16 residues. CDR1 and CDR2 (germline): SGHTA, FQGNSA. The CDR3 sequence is CASSAPGLASYNEQFF. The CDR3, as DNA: TGTGCCAGCAGCGCCCCCGGACTAGCTTCCTACAATGAGCAGTTCTTC.

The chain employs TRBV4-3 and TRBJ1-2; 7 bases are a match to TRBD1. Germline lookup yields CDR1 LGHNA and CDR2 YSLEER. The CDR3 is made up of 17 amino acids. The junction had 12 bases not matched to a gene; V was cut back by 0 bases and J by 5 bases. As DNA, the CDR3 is TGCGCCAGCAGCCAAGATTCCGGGTCCAGGGGGAGGTATGGCTACACCTTC. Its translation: CASSQDSGSRGRYGYTF.

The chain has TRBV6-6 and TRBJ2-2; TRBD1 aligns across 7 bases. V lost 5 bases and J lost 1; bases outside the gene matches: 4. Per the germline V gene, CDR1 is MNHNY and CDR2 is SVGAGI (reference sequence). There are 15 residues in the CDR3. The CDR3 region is CASSQTGKNTGELFF. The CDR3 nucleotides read TGTGCCAGCAGTCAGACAGGGAAGAACACCGGGGAGCTGTTTTTT.

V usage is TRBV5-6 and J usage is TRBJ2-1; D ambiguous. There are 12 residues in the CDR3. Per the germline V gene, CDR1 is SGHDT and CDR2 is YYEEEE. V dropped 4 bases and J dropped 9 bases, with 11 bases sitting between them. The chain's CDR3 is CASSVAVGEQFF. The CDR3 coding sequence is TGTGCCAGCAGCGTGGCGGTTGGTGAGCAGTTCTTC.

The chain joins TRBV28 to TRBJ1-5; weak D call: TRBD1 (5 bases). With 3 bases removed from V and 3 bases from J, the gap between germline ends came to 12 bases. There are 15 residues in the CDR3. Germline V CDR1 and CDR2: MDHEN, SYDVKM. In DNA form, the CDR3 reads TGTGCCAGCAGTTTGGGGGGGTACGACAATCAGCCCCAGCATTTT. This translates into CASSLGGYDNQPQHF.

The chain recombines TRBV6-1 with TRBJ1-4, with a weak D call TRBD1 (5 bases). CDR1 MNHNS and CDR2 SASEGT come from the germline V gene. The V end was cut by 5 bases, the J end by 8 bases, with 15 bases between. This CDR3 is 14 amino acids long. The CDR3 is CASSLAGTREKLFF. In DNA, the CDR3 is TGTGCCAGCAGTTTAGCGGGGACTCGAGAAAAACTGTTTTTT.

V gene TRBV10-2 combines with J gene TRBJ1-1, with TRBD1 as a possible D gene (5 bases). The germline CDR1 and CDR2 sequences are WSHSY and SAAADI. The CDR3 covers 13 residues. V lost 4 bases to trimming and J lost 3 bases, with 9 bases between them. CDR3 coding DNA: TGCGCCAGCAGTGCAACAGGAGACACTGAAGCTTTCTTT. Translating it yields CASSATGDTEAFF.